This T cell receptor beta chain emerged from a study of technical replicates of blood from several donors. TCRdb's copy holds only in-frame clones and misses some; the assay was immunoSEQ multiplex PCR. Of tens of thousands of clones detected, nearly 96% appear once; the ten largest clones hold about 0.41%. The V and J ends lost 4 bases and 0 bases respectively, with 10 bases between them. The CDR3 totals 15 residues. The germline gives CDR1 MNHNS, CDR2 SASEGT. The sequencing input was T cells isolated from PBMCs. The TCR was taken from a human donor in good health. The genes are TRBV6-1 and TRBJ2-1; D perhaps matches TRBD2 (6 bases). CDR3 coding DNA: TGTGCCAGCAGTGCGGGGGTGCCCTCCTACAATGAGCAGTTCTTC. Encoded protein: CASSAGVPSYNEQFF.